Listed below are T cell receptor beta chains from one sample, sequenced in a study of shared clonotypes between healthy human individuals. The method was immunoSEQ multiplex PCR; TCRdb's version includes in-frame clones alone and lacks a portion of them. The sample contains some 1,900,000 clones, about 95% of which appear only once. The sequencing input was naive CD8+ T cells sorted from blood. The source is a man aged 18 to 30 in good health. The CDR3 runs from the conserved cysteine through the conserved F or W. A D gene is named only where the DNA matches it firmly. The listing skips clone size in some rows; elsewhere it reads once, few, many or a size class.

abundance | d_gene | j_gene | v_gene | CDR3aa | CDR3nt
once | NA | TRBJ2-1 | TRBV29-1 | CSVADTSSYNEQFF | TGCAGCGTGGCTGACACGAGCTCCTACAATGAGCAGTTCTTC
NA | NA | TRBJ1-1 | TRBV28 | CASRDRYTEAFF | TGTGCCAGCAGGGACAGATACACTGAAGCTTTCTTT
NA | NA | TRBJ1-1 | TRBV19 | CASSIEPGDTEAFF | TGTGCCAGTAGTATAGAACCGGGAGACACTGAAGCTTTCTTT
NA | TRBD1 | TRBJ2-7 | TRBV6-6 | CASSSETGPYEQYF | TGTGCCAGCAGCTCCGAGACAGGGCCCTACGAGCAGTACTTC
NA | NA | TRBJ2-7 | TRBV5-6 | CASSSDRALPVYEQYF | TGTGCCAGCAGCTCTGACCGGGCCCTGCCCGTTTACGAGCAGTACTTC
NA | TRBD1 | TRBJ2-3 | TRBV5-6 | CASRDWDRSTDTQYF | TGTGCCAGCAGGGATTGGGACAGATCCACAGATACGCAGTATTTT
NA | NA | TRBJ1-1 | TRBV7-9 | CASSSGQPRGTEAFF | TGTGCCAGCAGCTCCGGACAGCCAAGGGGGACTGAAGCTTTCTTT
NA | NA | TRBJ1-1 | TRBV7-9 | CASSLGRGRDTEAFF | TGTGCCAGCAGCTTAGGCAGGGGAAGGGACACTGAAGCTTTCTTT
NA | NA | TRBJ1-5 | TRBV11-2 | CASSYSGESNQPQHF | TGTGCCAGCAGCTACTCAGGGGAGAGCAATCAGCCCCAGCATTTT
NA | TRBD2 | TRBJ2-3 | TRBV7-9 | CASSSGLAGVIDTQYF | TGTGCCAGCAGCTCCGGACTAGCGGGAGTTATAGATACGCAGTATTTT
NA | TRBD1 | TRBJ2-1 | TRBV29-1 | CSVEVGQGANEQFF | TGCAGCGTTGAAGTGGGACAGGGGGCCAATGAGCAGTTCTTC
NA | TRBD1 | TRBJ1-2 | TRBV18 | CASSFDRDTNYGYTF | TGTGCCAGCTCCTTCGACAGGGACACTAACTATGGCTACACCTTC
NA | NA | TRBJ1-1 | TRBV19 | CASSMAGTMNTEAFF | TGTGCCAGTAGTATGGCGGGGACCATGAACACTGAAGCTTTCTTT
NA | NA | TRBJ2-1 | TRBV15 | CATSHPFGDEQFF | TGTGCCACCAGTCACCCTTTCGGCGATGAGCAGTTCTTC
NA | NA | TRBJ2-7 | TRBV4-3 | CASSSLDGSYEQYF | TGCGCCAGCAGCTCCCTGGACGGCTCCTACGAGCAGTACTTC
NA | TRBD1 | TRBJ1-2 | TRBV9 | CASSPWTGEPPNYGYTF | TGTGCCAGCAGCCCTTGGACAGGGGAACCCCCTAACTATGGCTACACCTTC
NA | NA | TRBJ1-5 | TRBV27 | CASSPSLGQSLQPQHF | TGTGCCAGCAGTCCCAGCCTGGGACAATCCCTGCAGCCCCAGCATTTT
NA | NA | TRBJ1-5 | TRBV27 | CASSFYGTGNQPQHF | TGTGCCAGCAGTTTCTACGGAACGGGCAATCAGCCCCAGCATTTT
NA | NA | TRBJ2-2 | TRBV10-3 | CAISLTEFNTGELFF | TGTGCCATCAGTCTGACCGAATTCAACACCGGGGAGCTGTTTTTT
once | NA | TRBJ2-1 | TRBV11-2 | CASSLVVGNEQFF | TGTGCCAGCAGCTTAGTGGTAGGCAATGAGCAGTTCTTC
NA | NA | TRBJ1-6 | TRBV4-1 | CASSQTLPRDWDSPLHF | TGCGCCAGCAGCCAAACCCTTCCCCGGGACTGGGATTCACCCCTCCACTTT
NA | NA | TRBJ1-1 | TRBV2 | CASSEGQGNTEAFF | TGTGCCAGCAGTGAAGGGCAGGGGAACACTGAAGCTTTCTTT
NA | NA | TRBJ2-4 | TRBV28 | CASSLPGPEDIQYF | TGTGCCAGCAGTTTGCCGGGACCGGAGGACATTCAGTACTTC
NA | NA | TRBJ1-3 | TRBV29-1 | CSVENPGESTIYF | TGCAGCGTTGAGAATCCGGGGGAATCCACCATATATTTT
NA | NA | TRBJ1-2 | TRBV6-5 | CASSENGYTF | TGTGCCAGCAGTGAGAATGGCTACACCTTC
NA | TRBD1 | TRBJ1-2 | TRBV7-2 | CASSPHGTAIPIGYTF | TGTGCCAGCAGCCCCCATGGGACAGCTATTCCTATCGGCTACACCTTC
NA | NA | TRBJ1-1 | TRBV27 | CASNGGEGAFF | TGTGCCAGCAACGGTGGGGAAGGAGCTTTCTTT
NA | TRBD2 | TRBJ2-1 | TRBV7-9 | CASSLTLAGEVSDEQFF | TGTGCCAGCAGCTTAACACTAGCGGGAGAAGTTAGCGATGAGCAGTTCTTC
NA | NA | TRBJ2-3 | TRBV4-3 | CASAAGYLRADTQYF | TGCGCCAGCGCGGCCGGCTATCTAAGGGCAGATACGCAGTATTTT
NA | NA | TRBJ1-6 | TRBV7-3 | CASSFSMGSPLHF | TGTGCCAGCAGCTTTTCTATGGGGTCACCCCTCCACTTT
NA | NA | TRBJ2-7 | TRBV5-6 | CASRKAGQGIHEQYF | TGTGCCAGCAGAAAGGCCGGCCAGGGGATCCACGAGCAGTACTTC
NA | NA | TRBJ1-1 | TRBV5-1 | CASSLVNTEAFF | TGCGCCAGCAGCCTAGTAAACACTGAAGCTTTCTTT
NA | NA | TRBJ2-5 | TRBV30 | CAWDPGTPETQYF | TGTGCCTGGGACCCAGGGACTCCCGAGACCCAGTACTTC
NA | NA | TRBJ2-3 | TRBV27 | CASSLGGGSRTDTQYF | TGTGCCAGCAGTTTAGGTGGGGGGAGCCGCACAGATACGCAGTATTTT
NA | NA | TRBJ2-7 | TRBV4-3 | CASSQDWGEWSYEQYF | TGCGCCAGCAGCCAAGATTGGGGGGAGTGGTCCTACGAGCAGTACTTC
NA | NA | TRBJ1-1 | TRBV7-3 | CASSLSSGIGNTEAFF | TGTGCCAGCAGCTTAAGCTCAGGGATTGGGAACACTGAAGCTTTCTTT
NA | NA | TRBJ2-1 | TRBV5-4 | CASSLVQDSYNEQFF | TGTGCCAGCAGCTTGGTACAGGACTCCTACAATGAGCAGTTCTTC
NA | NA | TRBJ1-1 | TRBV9 | CASSGQALNTEAFF | TGTGCCAGCAGCGGACAGGCGCTAAACACTGAAGCTTTCTTT
NA | NA | TRBJ2-7 | TRBV29-1 | CSVEDLGGAGSYEQYF | TGCAGCGTTGAAGATTTAGGCGGGGCCGGCTCCTACGAGCAGTACTTC
once | NA | TRBJ2-1 | TRBV6-5 | CASSLRLIDEQFF | TGTGCCAGCAGTCTACGGCTGATCGATGAGCAGTTCTTC
NA | TRBD2 | TRBJ2-7 | TRBV27 | CASSFAASGGNEQYF | TGTGCCAGCAGTTTCGCGGCTAGCGGGGGGAACGAGCAGTACTTC
NA | NA | TRBJ2-3 | TRBV27 | CASSPTLGADTQYF | TGTGCCAGCAGCCCGACCCTAGGGGCAGATACGCAGTATTTT
NA | NA | TRBJ1-6 | TRBV5-6 | CASSLEGGSPLHF | TGTGCCAGCAGCTTGGAAGGGGGTTCACCCCTCCACTTT
NA | NA | TRBJ2-5 | TRBV27 | CASSPLKVEGLRQETQYF | TGTGCCAGCAGTCCGTTGAAAGTTGAGGGGTTGCGGCAAGAGACCCAGTACTTC
once | NA | TRBJ1-1 | TRBV10-3 | CAISDPGLSILNTEAFF | TGTGCCATCAGTGACCCCGGGCTCTCCATTTTGAACACTGAAGCTTTCTTT
NA | TRBD2 | TRBJ2-3 | TRBV14 | CASSQVFGAGGADTQYF | TGTGCCAGCAGCCAAGTCTTTGGAGCGGGAGGAGCAGATACGCAGTATTTT
NA | NA | TRBJ2-1 | TRBV7-3 | CASSLGNSYNEQFF | TGTGCCAGCAGCTTAGGGAACTCCTACAATGAGCAGTTCTTC
NA | TRBD1 | TRBJ2-7 | TRBV9 | CASSVVGTGEEQYF | TGTGCCAGCAGCGTAGTGGGTACAGGGGAGGAGCAGTACTTC
once | NA | TRBJ1-5 | TRBV28 | CASSWAGNNQPQHF | TGTGCCAGCAGTTGGGCCGGGAACAATCAGCCCCAGCATTTT
NA | TRBD1 | TRBJ2-1 | TRBV27 | CASSLQLTGASYNEQFF | TGTGCCAGCAGTCTACAATTGACAGGGGCTTCCTACAATGAGCAGTTCTTC
NA | NA | TRBJ2-7 | TRBV5-6 | CASSIGNPYEQYF | TGTGCCAGCAGCATCGGGAACCCCTACGAGCAGTACTTC